Each of the 22 T cell receptor beta chains below was sequenced from the same sample in a study of T cell responses to AZD1222 COVID-19 vaccine. The table came from immunoSEQ multiplex PCR; TCRdb's copy has only in-frame clones and leaves some out. This repertoire shows about 140,000 clones, 85% to 90% found once; its top ten account for about 4.9%. Sequenced material: peripheral blood, taken 28 days after the second AZD1222 dose. The receptors here all came from an adult who received the AZD1222 COVID-19 vaccine.

The chain has TRBV30 and TRBJ1-3; D is uncertain. The V end lost 3 bases, the J end lost 0 bases, and 9 bases lay between the germline ends. Germline loops: CDR1 GTSNPN, CDR2 SVGIG (reference sequence). This CDR3 spans 14 amino acids. The CDR3 coding sequence is TGTGCCTGGAGCCTCCTGAGCTCTGGAAACACCATATATTTT. Its translation: CAWSLLSSGNTIYF.

V is TRBV24-1 and J is TRBJ1-5, with 10 bases fitting TRBD1. This CDR3 contains 16 residues. The junction had 7 bases not matched to a gene; V was cut back by 9 bases and J by 0 bases. Looked up from germline, CDR1 is KGHDR and CDR2 is SFDVKD. The DNA for the CDR3 is TGTGCCACCCATCAGACAGGGGGCTATAGCAATCAGCCCCAGCATTTT. This gives the protein CATHQTGGYSNQPQHF.

V and J are TRBV30 and TRBJ1-2; TRBD1 is a possible D gene (5 bases). Germline V gene data show CDR1 as GTSNPN and CDR2 as SVGIG (reference sequence). CDR3 length: 13 residues. V shed 4 bases and J shed 4 bases, with 13 bases lying between them. This chain's CDR3 is CAWMSLRGYGYTF. The CDR3 coding sequence is TGTGCCTGGATGAGTCTGAGGGGCTATGGCTACACCTTC.

This clone was seen more than once but under ten times. The rearrangement links TRBV6-5 to TRBJ1-2; no reliable D call. This CDR3 spans 13 amino acids. The V gene lost 6 bases and the J gene lost 7 bases, with 15 bases spanning the gap. Germline values: CDR1 MNHEY, CDR2 SVGAGI. CDR3: CASREGLVGGYTF. The CDR3 DNA follows: TGTGCCAGCAGGGAGGGTCTGGTAGGTGGCTACACCTTC.

CDR3 sequence reads: CASSRGVAGGQDEQFF. CDR3 bases: TGCGCCAGCAGTAGGGGGGTAGCGGGAGGTCAGGATGAGCAGTTCTTC. This chain connects TRBV5-1 to TRBJ2-1; 10 bases map to TRBD2. Germline V CDR1 and CDR2: SGHRS, YFSETQ. With V trimmed by 5 bases and J by 8 bases, 13 bases remained unmatched. The CDR3 extends over 16 amino acids.

Notes on this clone: One junction end disagrees with the germline gene, perhaps due to a read error. The chain uses TRBV18 and TRBJ2-7; no clear D. CDR3 size: 14 residues. Germline V gene data show CDR1 as KGHSH and CDR2 as LQKENI. The CDR3 DNA follows: TGTGCCAGCTCCCCACGCCCCGGAGCCTACGAGCAGTACTTC. This gives the protein CASSPRPGAYEQYF.

CDR3 residues: CASILDRAHEGNTIYF. CDR3 DNA: TGTGCCAGCATCCTGGACAGGGCGCATGAGGGAAACACCATATATTTT. This chain joins TRBV6-6 and TRBJ1-3; 8 nucleotides align to TRBD1. The CDR3 has 16 residues. Germline CDR1 reads MNHNY; CDR2 reads SVGAGI (reference sequence). The V segment lost 7 bases and the J segment 4 bases; nucleotides outside the gene matches: 12.

The gene calls are TRBV5-6 and TRBJ1-2; tentative D call: TRBD1 (6 bases). Germline V gene sequence: CDR1 SGHDT, CDR2 YYEEEE. The CDR3 runs to 13 residues. V was clipped by 5 bases and J by 10 bases, with 18 bases between them. The DNA of the CDR3 is TGTGCCAGCAGTCCCTGGGACACGAAGATCTACACCTTC. Protein product: CASSPWDTKIYTF.

The genes are TRBV27 and TRBJ2-7; 9 nucleotides line up with TRBD2. Germline CDR1 reads MNHEY; CDR2 reads SMNVEV (reference sequence). The V and J ends lost 3 bases and 4 bases, in that order; junction bases with no gene match: 10. This CDR3 is 16 amino acids long. In DNA, the CDR3 is TGTGCCAGCAGTTTCGGGATAGCGGGAGTCAAATACGAGCAGTACTTC. Amino acid sequence: CASSFGIAGVKYEQYF.

The table lists this clone with a few counts. The V gene is TRBV12-3 or TRBV12-4, the J gene TRBJ1-5; TRBD1 aligns across 10 bases. The junction had 2 bases not matched to a gene; V was cut back by 5 bases and J by 7 bases. The CDR3 runs 13 residues. DNA of the CDR3: TGTGCCAGCAGTCCGGGACAGGGGCAGCCCCAGCATTTT. Translated, it gives CASSPGQGQPQHF.

The chain couples TRBV5-1 to TRBJ1-6; a possible D gene is TRBD1 (5 bases). Germline-derived CDR1 and CDR2 are SGHRS and YFSETQ. The CDR3 is 16 amino acids. The V end was cut by 0 bases, the J end by 10 bases, with 17 bases between. The chain's CDR3 is CASSLVQGRFGSPLHF. The CDR3 region has the DNA TGCGCCAGCAGCTTGGTCCAGGGACGATTTGGGTCACCCCTCCACTTT. The whole variable domain, filled in from reference TRBV5-1 and TRBJ1-6, reads KAGVTQTPRYLIKTRGQQVTLSCSPISGHRSVSWYQQTPGQGLQFLFEYFSETQRNKGNFPGRFSGRQFSNSRSEMNVSTLELGDSALYLCASSLVQGRFGSPLHFGNGTRLTVT.

The chain has TRBV7-9 and TRBJ2-7, with D hard to call. Germline CDR1 is SEHNR and CDR2 is FQNEAQ (reference sequence). V lost 5 bases and J lost 6, with 11 bases in between. This CDR3 is built from 12 residues. CDR3 loop: CASSRVPGEQYF. The CDR3, as DNA: TGTGCCAGCAGCAGGGTCCCTGGCGAGCAGTACTTC.

The chain joins TRBV30 to TRBJ1-5; no clear D. V gave up 2 bases and J gave up 1 base, with 9 bases separating them. The CDR3 is made up of 14 amino acids. Germline-derived CDR1 and CDR2 are GTSNPN and SVGIG (reference sequence). The CDR3 region has the DNA TGTGCCTGGAGTTCTGGCAGGAGCAATCAGCCCCAGCATTTT. This encodes CAWSSGRSNQPQHF. The full variable domain, in which reference TRBV30 and TRBJ1-5 provide the parts outside the CDR3, is SQTIHQWPATLVQPVGSPLSLECTVEGTSNPNLYWYRQAAGRGLQLLFYSVGIGQISSEVPQNLSASRPQDRQFILSSKKLLLSDSGFYLCAWSSGRSNQPQHFGDGTRLSIL.

The chain recombines TRBV18 with TRBJ2-5, with 8 bases that match TRBD2. This CDR3 spans 15 amino acids. J gave up 1 base and V 0 bases, and 1 base lay outside the gene matches. Germline CDR1 and CDR2: KGHSH and LQKENI. The CDR3 bases are TGTGCCAGCTCACCACCGACTAGCGTCCAAGAGACCCAGTACTTC. It specifies CASSPPTSVQETQYF.

In this sample, this clone turned up once. The V call is TRBV7-9, the J call TRBJ2-1; D unresolved. The CDR3 is 13 residues long. Trimming stripped 7 bases from V and 5 bases from J, with 12 bases between. Germline V CDR1 and CDR2: SEHNR, FQNEAQ (reference sequence). The CDR3 nucleotides are TGTGCCAGCATATTGGGTGGTAACAATGAGCAGTTCTTC. Protein: CASILGGNNEQFF. The whole variable domain, remainder taken from reference TRBV7-9 and TRBJ2-1, is DTGVSQNPRHKITKRGQNVTFRCDPISEHNRLYWYRQTLGQGPEFLTYFQNEAQLEKSRLLSDRFSAERPKGSFSTLEIQRTEQGDSAMYLCASILGGNNEQFFGPGTRLTVL.

The chain joins TRBV20-1 to TRBJ2-1; the D is unclear. The germline V gene encodes CDR1 DFQATT and CDR2 SNEGSKA (reference sequence). The CDR3 has 11 residues. The V gene lost 3 bases and the J gene lost 12 bases, with 12 bases spanning the gap. CDR3 nucleotides: TGCAGTGCTAGTGGTAGGGTCGGGCAGTTCTTC. It is translated as CSASGRVGQFF.

The chain joins TRBV10-2 to TRBJ1-6; D unclear. The CDR3 is made up of 13 amino acids. Trimming shortened V by 8 bases and J by 1 base, and 6 bases separated the two germline ends. From germline, CDR1 is WSHSY and CDR2 SAAADI. As DNA, the CDR3 is TGCGCCAGCTTGAGGTCCTATAATTCACCCCTCCACTTT. This gives the protein CASLRSYNSPLHF.

This clone was seen a single time. The chain links TRBV7-9 to TRBJ2-1; perhaps TRBD2 as D (5 bases). Germline CDR1 is SEHNR and CDR2 is FQNEAQ (reference sequence). The CDR3 spans 15 residues. The V gene lost 1 base and the J gene lost 8 bases, with 15 bases spanning the gap. CDR3 region: CASSLGASLVDEQFF. In DNA form, the CDR3 reads TGTGCCAGCAGCTTAGGGGCTAGCCTGGTTGATGAGCAGTTCTTC.

J is TRBJ2-3 and V is TRBV11-2; D is undetermined. The V end lost 6 bases, the J end lost 2 bases, and 6 bases lay between the germline ends. Looked up from germline, CDR1 is SGHAT and CDR2 is FQNNGV. The CDR3 is 12 residues long. DNA of the CDR3: TGTGCCAGCAGTCATAACACAGATACGCAGTATTTT. This gives the protein CASSHNTDTQYF.

The chain has TRBV27 and TRBJ2-7; 8 nucleotides agree with TRBD1. V lost 5 bases, J lost 2 bases, and 11 bases stayed unmatched. The germline V gene has CDR1 MNHEY and CDR2 SMNVEV (reference sequence). CDR3 size: 16 residues. The CDR3: CASSMVHGTGPYEQYF. The DNA of the CDR3 is TGTGCCAGCAGTATGGTACACGGGACAGGCCCCTACGAGCAGTACTTC.

This chain uses TRBV7-8 with TRBJ1-4; no reliable D call. CDR1 and CDR2 from the germline V gene are SGHVS and FQNEAQ. Trimming took off 6 bases at V and 4 bases at J, with 9 bases between the two ends. The length of the CDR3 is 13 residues. The DNA for the CDR3 is TGTGCCAGCAGTCACCGACTTAATGAAAAACTGTTTTTT. Its protein product is CASSHRLNEKLFF. Full variable domain (remainder filled in from reference TRBV7-8 and TRBJ1-4): GAGVSQSPRYKVAKRGQDVALRCDPISGHVSLFWYQQALGQGPEFLTYFQNEAQLDKSGLPSDRFFAERPEGSVSTLKIQRTQQEDSAVYLCASSHRLNEKLFFGSGTQLSVL.

This clone came up once. The J gene is TRBJ1-2, the V gene TRBV29-1; 8 bases line up with TRBD1. V trimming: 7 bases; J trimming: 1 base; junction bases outside the gene matches: 5. Germline CDR1 and CDR2: SQVTM and ANQGSEA. The CDR3 runs to 13 residues. CDR3 sequence: CSDLGQGNYGYTF. The CDR3 region has the DNA TGCAGCGACCTAGGACAGGGTAACTATGGCTACACCTTC.